This T cell receptor (beta chain) came from a study of blood T cell repertoires in COVID-19. For the study at large: In each case, the material was cDNA or gDNA derived from T cells, B-cell-depleted T cells, or PBMCs.

This clone was counted between two and nine times. The table came from immunoSEQ multiplex PCR; TCRdb's copy has only in-frame clones and leaves some out. The sample includes more than 110,000 clones, 70% to 80% of them seen just once. Germline values: CDR1 SGHDT, CDR2 YYEEEE. The V segment lost 2 bases and the J segment 5 bases; nucleotides outside the gene matches: 15. This CDR3 is built from 17 residues. The sequence was obtained from a woman aged 45-65 years with active or convalescent COVID-19. The V gene is TRBV5-6, the J gene TRBJ1-2; 7 positions match TRBD1. The source material was peripheral blood. CDR3 sequence (DNA): TGTGCCAGCAGCTTCCTAGTTCCCTCAGGGGGAGGTTATGGCTACACCTTC. Encoded protein: CASSFLVPSGGGYGYTF.